The text below deals with one T cell receptor (beta chain). The sample holds other DNA sequences that translate to the same CDR3. Participant reports of clinical history set cohort assignment. Trimming pared 4 bases from V and 0 bases from J, leaving 11 bases between. CDR1 and CDR2 (germline): LGHNA, YNFKEQ. This CDR3 has 15 amino acids. As originally analysed: Amplification with reference gene primers provided the estimates of nucleated cell counts. This table comes from immunoSEQ multiplex PCR, and its TCRdb copy is limited to in-frame clones, with some not included. V, J and clone size are taken as reported in that table, and D and trimming were inferred from the DNA itself. The sample yields hundreds of thousands of clones, 80% to 90% seen once. This sample is part of a study of blood T cell repertoires in COVID-19. Across the study: COVID-19 samples, acute and convalescent, were from the United States, Italy and Spain. In each case, the material was cDNA or gDNA derived from T cells, B-cell-depleted T cells, or PBMCs.

The TCR comes from a man between 18 and 29 years old who had recovered from COVID-19. This chain joins TRBV4-2 and TRBJ2-3, with D perhaps matching TRBD2 (6 bases). Sequences were obtained from PBMCs or T cells enriched from blood (not recorded which). The CDR3 is CASSLSGSSTDTQYF. For the CDR3, the DNA is TGTGCCAGCAGCCTTAGCGGATCTAGCACAGATACGCAGTATTTT.